The 21 T cell receptor beta chains below were found in one sample sequenced in a study of sequential checkpoint blockade in melanoma. Documented treatment: randomized to nivolumab then ipilimumab (arm A) or the reverse (arm B). The table came from immunoSEQ multiplex PCR; TCRdb's copy has only in-frame clones and leaves some out. The data contain thousands of clones, approximately 22% of them singletons. The sample here was tumor tissue (inferred from file names), taken from a patient given nivolumab and ipilimumab in sequence. Receptors originate from a human patient with melanoma. Some clones in this sample may be carry-over from other donors' samples.

The chain is built from TRBV14 and TRBJ2-3, with a weak D call TRBD2 (6 bases). Looked up from germline, CDR1 is SGHDN and CDR2 is FVKESK. This CDR3 is 14 amino acids long. The V end was cut by 3 bases, the J end by 5 bases, with 12 bases between. The chain's CDR3 is CASSHWTKKDTQYF. CDR3 sequence (DNA): TGTGCCAGCAGCCATTGGACTAAGAAAGATACGCAGTATTTT. Complete variable domain (other parts from reference TRBV14 and TRBJ2-3): EAGVTQFPSHSVIEKGQTVTLRCDPISGHDNLYWYRRVMGKEIKFLLHFVKESKQDESGMPNNRFLAERTGGTYSTLKVQPAELEDSGVYFCASSHWTKKDTQYFGPGTRLTVL.

This clone was detected a few times. The chain employs TRBV7-6 and TRBJ2-5; maybe TRBD2 (5 bases). The V gene lost 5 bases and the J gene lost 3 bases, with 22 bases spanning the gap. Germline V gives CDR1 SGHVS, CDR2 FNYEAQ. This CDR3 contains 17 residues. The DNA for the CDR3 is TGTGCCAGCAGCCCTCTTTCGTCGCATACGGGGAAAGAGACCCAGTACTTC. Protein: CASSPLSSHTGKETQYF.

This clone was counted between two and nine times. The rearrangement uses TRBV9 and TRBJ2-3; 7 nucleotides align to TRBD1. Looked up from germline, CDR1 is SGDLS and CDR2 is YYNGEE. V dropped 1 base and J dropped 0; count of bases not matched to a gene: 2. CDR3 size: 15 residues. The CDR3 sequence is CASSVTGVSTDTQYF. The CDR3 region has the DNA TGTGCCAGCAGCGTAACAGGGGTTAGCACAGATACGCAGTATTTT.

The CDR3 is CASSLAGSGTGANEQYF. CDR3 in DNA: TGCGCCAGCAGCTTGGCCGGGTCCGGGACAGGGGCCAACGAGCAGTACTTC. V gene TRBV5-1 combines with J gene TRBJ2-7; the match to TRBD1 covers 10 bases. The CDR3 length is 17 residues. The ends lost 0 bases at V and 5 bases at J; junction bases unmatched: 11. In germline, CDR1 is SGHRS, CDR2 YFSETQ.

The V call is TRBV5-1, the J call TRBJ2-1, with a possible D match to TRBD1 (6 bases). The CDR3 contains 14 residues. Trimming shortened V by 4 bases and J by 3 bases, and 11 bases separated the two germline ends. Germline loops: CDR1 SGHRS, CDR2 YFSETQ. CDR3 DNA: TGCGCCAGCAGCCCGTGGGACAACTACAATGAGCAGTTCTTC. Amino acid sequence: CASSPWDNYNEQFF.

This clone was seen more than once but under ten times. V usage is TRBV6-8 and J usage is TRBJ2-1; no clear D gene. The CDR3 is 15 residues long. Germline CDR1 MNHGY, CDR2 SAAAGT. Trimming stripped 2 bases from V and 0 bases from J, with 8 bases between. The DNA of the CDR3 is TGTGCCAGCAGTTACGGTCAGGCCTCCTACAATGAGCAGTTCTTC. It is translated as CASSYGQASYNEQFF.

This clone was recorded many times. V usage is TRBV7-5 and J usage is TRBJ2-1; the tabulated D call, TRBD2, remains unverified against the DNA. TRBV7-5 is described as a pseudogene. This CDR3 contains 17 residues. CDR3 protein: CASSLQLGAGVLNEQFF. CDR3 bases: TGTGCCAGCAGCTTACAGCTAGGAGCGGGGGTATTGAACGAGCAGTTCTTC.

The sample holds many counts of this clone. The rearrangement joins TRBV6-8 to TRBJ1-2; D gene uncertain. Germline V gives CDR1 MNHGY, CDR2 SAAAGT. CDR3 size: 12 residues. V was trimmed by 5 bases and J by 8 bases, leaving 12 bases between them. For the CDR3, the DNA is TGTGCCAGCAGTCTCACCGGGGAGGGCTACACCTTC. Residues: CASSLTGEGYTF.

The rearrangement links TRBV5-1 to TRBJ2-1, with 10 bases fitting TRBD2. The J segment lost 8 bases and the V segment lost 5 bases, leaving 13 bases of the junction unmatched. There are 16 residues in the CDR3. Germline V CDR1 and CDR2: SGHRS, YFSETQ. In DNA form, the CDR3 reads TGCGCCAGCAGTACCAGCGGGGGGGCTACTATCCATGAGCAGTTCTTC. Its protein is CASSTSGGATIHEQFF.

This clone was observed at least ten times. The chain joins TRBV11-3 to TRBJ1-4, with no clear D. The CDR3 has 16 residues. Trimming shortened V by 3 bases and J by 0 bases, and 11 bases separated the two germline ends. The germline V gene encodes CDR1 SGHNT and CDR2 YENEEA. The CDR3 bases are TGTGCCAGCAGCTTGGATCCTTCGGCAACTAATGAAAAACTGTTTTTT. It is translated as CASSLDPSATNEKLFF. Full variable domain (remainder filled in from reference TRBV11-3 and TRBJ1-4): EAGVVQSPRYKIIEKKQPVAFWCNPISGHNTLYWYLQNLGQGPELLIRYENEEAVDDSQLPKDRFSAERLKGVDSTLKIQPAELGDSAVYLCASSLDPSATNEKLFFGSGTQLSVL.

This chain links TRBV11-3 with TRBJ2-2; 10 bases map to TRBD2. The V and J ends lost 1 base and 1 base, in that order; junction bases with no gene match: 6. The CDR3 runs 18 residues. Germline values: CDR1 SGHNT, CDR2 YENEEA. In DNA, the CDR3 is TGTGCCAGCAGCTTAGGAGGGGCTAGCGGGGGGAACACCGGGGAGCTGTTTTTT. As protein: CASSLGGASGGNTGELFF.

The V gene is TRBV9, the J gene TRBJ1-2; no reliable D call. CDR3 length equals 13 residues. The V end was cut by 0 bases, the J end by 5 bases, with 8 bases between. Germline lookup yields CDR1 SGDLS and CDR2 YYNGEE. The chain's CDR3 is CASSVANKYGYTF. The CDR3 bases are TGTGCCAGCAGCGTAGCAAACAAATATGGCTACACCTTC.

This clone was seen only a few times. The J gene is TRBJ2-1, the V gene TRBV11-3; possibly TRBD1 for D (5 bases). The CDR3 has 15 residues. Trimming removed 3 bases at V and 1 base at J, with 10 bases between. Per the germline V gene, CDR1 is SGHNT and CDR2 is YENEEA. The CDR3 DNA sequence: TGTGCCAGCAGCTTTGACAGTAATTCCTACAATGAGCAGTTCTTC. Protein product: CASSFDSNSYNEQFF. The whole variable domain, filled in from reference TRBV11-3 and TRBJ2-1, reads EAGVVQSPRYKIIEKKQPVAFWCNPISGHNTLYWYLQNLGQGPELLIRYENEEAVDDSQLPKDRFSAERLKGVDSTLKIQPAELGDSAVYLCASSFDSNSYNEQFFGPGTRLTVL.

The chain is built from TRBV19 and TRBJ1-6, with unresolved D. The ends were cut back, 3 bases at V and 10 bases at J, with 28 bases in the middle. Germline V lookup: CDR1 LNHDA, CDR2 SQIVND (reference sequence). The length of the CDR3 is 19 residues. This CDR3 reads CASSIGGQSSSIRGSPLHF. The CDR3 DNA follows: TGTGCCAGTAGTATCGGTGGCCAGAGCTCCTCGATTAGAGGGTCACCCCTCCACTTT.

This clone was seen a handful of times. The rearrangement uses TRBV28 and TRBJ2-7; 10 bases are a match to TRBD2. The trim removed 4 bases at V and 7 bases at J, leaving 16 bases unmatched. Germline CDR1 reads MDHEN; CDR2 reads SYDVKM. CDR3 length equals 17 residues. CDR3 protein: CASSSLRPAGGSGEQYF. The CDR3 region has the DNA TGTGCCAGCAGTTCCCTCCGGCCAGCGGGGGGGTCTGGAGAGCAGTACTTC.

The J gene is TRBJ1-5, the V gene TRBV19; D possibly corresponds to TRBD1 (5 bases). V was trimmed by 8 bases and J by 0 bases, leaving 11 bases between them. Per the germline V gene, CDR1 is LNHDA and CDR2 is SQIVND (reference sequence). The CDR3 covers 14 residues. The CDR3 DNA is TGTGCCAGTGAAGGGACGCTTAGCAATCAGCCCCAGCATTTT. Translating gives CASEGTLSNQPQHF.

The chain combines TRBV5-1 with TRBJ2-1; 11 bases map to TRBD2. CDR3 length: 14 residues. Trimming at V came to 3 bases and at J to 9 bases, leaving 5 bases not matched to a gene. Germline values: CDR1 SGHRS, CDR2 YFSETQ. CDR3 nucleotide sequence: TGCGCCAGCAGCTCTAGCGGGGGGTTGGGTGAGCAGTTCTTC. It encodes CASSSSGGLGEQFF. Full variable domain (rest looked up from reference TRBV5-1 and TRBJ2-1): KAGVTQTPRYLIKTRGQQVTLSCSPISGHRSVSWYQQTPGQGLQFLFEYFSETQRNKGNFPGRFSGRQFSNSRSEMNVSTLELGDSALYLCASSSSGGLGEQFFGPGTRLTVL.

This clone was seen many times. This chain links TRBV11-3 with TRBJ1-6; D unresolved. Germline V lookup: CDR1 SGHNT, CDR2 YENEEA. The CDR3 is 16 amino acids. Trimming stripped 7 bases from V and 5 bases from J, with 18 bases between. In DNA, the CDR3 is TGTGCCAGCACCCCGGGAGGAGCAGTCAATAATTCACCCCTCCACTTT. Protein product: CASTPGGAVNNSPLHF.

The chain links TRBV28 to TRBJ1-3, with D possibly TRBD1 on 5 matching bases. The CDR3 covers 16 residues. CDR1 MDHEN and CDR2 SYDVKM come from the germline V gene. V was pared by 6 bases and J by 4 bases, with 19 bases between. Written as DNA, the CDR3 is TGTGCCAGCAGGAACCAGGGCGGGCCCAGGGGAAACACCATATATTTT. It specifies CASRNQGGPRGNTIYF.

Ten or more counts support this clone. This chain joins TRBV9 and TRBJ2-5; D is unclear. The CDR3 is 15 residues long. The V gene lost 0 bases and the J gene lost 4 bases, with 13 bases spanning the gap. Germline V gene lookup returns CDR1 SGDLS and CDR2 YYNGEE. The CDR3: CASSVDGSWGETQYF. The CDR3 DNA is TGTGCCAGCAGCGTAGACGGCAGTTGGGGAGAGACCCAGTACTTC. The full variable domain, its missing parts supplied by reference TRBV9 and TRBJ2-5, is DSGVTQTPKHLITATGQRVTLRCSPRSGDLSVYWYQQSLDQGLQFLIQYYNGEERAKGNILERFSAQQFPDLHSELNLSSLELGDSALYFCASSVDGSWGETQYFGPGTRLLVL.

This clone was observed a few times. The chain joins TRBV6-8 to TRBJ1-1; 12 nucleotides line up with TRBD1. Looked up from germline, CDR1 is MNHGY and CDR2 is SAAAGT. With V trimmed by 10 bases and J by 0 bases, 9 bases remained unmatched. CDR3 length: 16 amino acids. The CDR3 DNA reads TGTGCCATCAGGGGGACAGGGGGCGGGATGAACACTGAAGCTTTCTTT. Translation gives CAIRGTGGGMNTEAFF.